This entry lists 24 T cell receptor beta chains sequenced from one sample in a study of CD8+ T cells in alopecia areata. Extracted from the samples, RNA was reverse transcribed into cDNA to serve as the sequencing template. TCRdb's copy holds only in-frame clones and misses some; the assay was immunoSEQ multiplex PCR. The sample carries about 150,000 clones, around 50% recorded once. As to treatment: oral pan-JAK inhibitor, 5-10 mg twice daily. Here the sequenced sample was CD8+ T cells sorted from blood, taken at week 4, from a patient treated with tofacitinib. Receptors were obtained from a human donor with alopecia areata.

The chain uses TRBV6-1 and TRBJ2-1; TRBD1 aligns across 9 bases. CDR1 and CDR2 (germline): MNHNS, SASEGT. Trimming at V came to 8 bases and at J to 9 bases, leaving 14 bases not matched to a gene. CDR3 length: 15 residues. In nucleotides, the CDR3 is TGTGCCAGCTGCTCGCCGGGACAGGGATCTGGTGAGCAGTTCTTC. It is translated as CASCSPGQGSGEQFF.

This clone appeared a few times. The chain couples TRBV28 to TRBJ2-7; D may be TRBD1 (7 bases). The CDR3 extends over 14 amino acids. V was cut by 4 bases and J by 4 bases, with 14 bases left in between. Germline V gene sequence: CDR1 MDHEN, CDR2 SYDVKM. CDR3 DNA: TGTGCCAGCAGTTCCTGGGGGGACAGTTACGAGCAGTACTTC. It encodes CASSSWGDSYEQYF.

The chain combines TRBV29-1 with TRBJ2-7; 11 nucleotides agree with TRBD1. This CDR3 spans 14 amino acids. The germline gives CDR1 SQVTM, CDR2 ANQGSEA. The V and J ends lost 6 bases and 6 bases, in that order; junction bases with no gene match: 10. CDR3 in DNA: TGCAGCGTCCTGGACCGGGACAGGGGGTTCGAGCAGTACTTC. Residues: CSVLDRDRGFEQYF.

The chain joins TRBV5-1 to TRBJ2-5; 8 nucleotides line up with TRBD2. Per germline, CDR1 SGHRS and CDR2 YFSETQ. Unmatched junction bases numbered 7, after V lost 1 base and J lost 2 bases. The CDR3 has 16 amino acids. The CDR3 sequence: CASSLRLAGLQETQYF. The DNA for the CDR3 is TGCGCCAGCAGCTTGAGGTTAGCGGGGCTTCAAGAGACCCAGTACTTC. Full variable domain (rest looked up from reference TRBV5-1 and TRBJ2-5): KAGVTQTPRYLIKTRGQQVTLSCSPISGHRSVSWYQQTPGQGLQFLFEYFSETQRNKGNFPGRFSGRQFSNSRSEMNVSTLELGDSALYLCASSLRLAGLQETQYFGPGTRLLVL.

The chain is built from TRBV6-5 and TRBJ1-2, with 10 bases lining up with TRBD1. CDR1 is MNHEY and CDR2 is SVGAGI in the germline V gene. The CDR3 consists of 14 residues. The V gene end was trimmed by 2 bases and the J gene end by 6 bases; junction bases not matched to a gene: 3. Here the CDR3 DNA reads TGTGCCAGCAGTTACGGGACAGGGGAGGATGGCTACACCTTC. Protein: CASSYGTGEDGYTF.

The chain recombines TRBV5-4 with TRBJ1-6; D call uncertain. Looked up from germline, CDR1 is SGHNT and CDR2 is YYREEE (reference sequence). There are 15 residues in the CDR3. With 0 bases removed from V and 10 bases from J, the gap between germline ends came to 14 bases. CDR3 DNA: TGTGCCAGCAGCTTGGTCCCGGAATCAGGCTCACCCCTCCACTTT. This translates into CASSLVPESGSPLHF. Full variable domain (remainder filled in from reference TRBV5-4 and TRBJ1-6): ETGVTQSPTHLIKTRGQQVTLRCSSQSGHNTVSWYQQALGQGPQFIFQYYREEENGRGNFPPRFSGLQFPNYSSELNVNALELDDSALYLCASSLVPESGSPLHFGNGTRLTVT.

The rearrangement links TRBV15 to TRBJ2-2; no definite D call. The CDR3 has 16 residues. Between the trimmed V and J ends, which lost 0 bases and 3 bases, there was a span of 11 bases. The germline V gene has CDR1 LNHNV and CDR2 YYDKDF (reference sequence). CDR3 sequence reads: CATSRDPNLDTGELFF. The CDR3 coding sequence is TGTGCCACCAGCAGAGATCCCAACCTAGACACCGGGGAGCTGTTTTTT.

The chain joins TRBV30 to TRBJ2-1, with D possibly matching TRBD2 (7 bases). V was trimmed by 4 bases and J by 7 bases, leaving 20 bases between them. Germline V lookup: CDR1 GTSNPN, CDR2 SVGIG (reference sequence). The CDR3 totals 15 residues. The CDR3 sequence: CAWIPLSGGSNEQFF. The CDR3 DNA follows: TGTGCCTGGATACCCTTGTCGGGGGGCTCGAATGAGCAGTTCTTC.

The V call is TRBV9, the J call TRBJ2-7; 15 bases line up with TRBD2. J was trimmed by 0 bases and V by 4 bases; bases with no gene match: 5. The CDR3 is made up of 17 amino acids. Germline V CDR1 and CDR2: SGDLS, YYNGEE. The CDR3 sequence is CASSPGLAGGRSYEQYF. CDR3 DNA: TGTGCCAGCAGCCCGGGACTAGCGGGGGGCCGCTCCTACGAGCAGTACTTC.

The chain is built from TRBV5-1 and TRBJ2-7; D tentatively reads TRBD1 or TRBD2 (6 bases each). The V end was cut by 4 bases, the J end by 6 bases, with 14 bases between. The CDR3 consists of 13 residues. The germline V gene has CDR1 SGHRS and CDR2 YFSETQ. The DNA for the CDR3 is TGCGCCAGCAGCGTATCGGGGGCAATCGAGCAGTACTTC. Encoded protein: CASSVSGAIEQYF.

This chain connects TRBV7-9 to TRBJ1-1; D remains unclear. The germline V gene encodes CDR1 SEHNR and CDR2 FQNEAQ (reference sequence). The ends were cut back, 4 bases at V and 4 bases at J, with 7 bases in the middle. The CDR3 runs to 12 residues. The CDR3 protein is CASSSWSTEAFF. The CDR3 coding sequence is TGTGCCAGCAGCTCGTGGAGCACTGAAGCTTTCTTT. The full variable domain, with the rest looked up from reference TRBV7-9 and TRBJ1-1, is DTGVSQNPRHKITKRGQNVTFRCDPISEHNRLYWYRQTLGQGPEFLTYFQNEAQLEKSRLLSDRFSAERPKGSFSTLEIQRTEQGDSAMYLCASSSWSTEAFFGQGTRLTVV.

J is TRBJ2-3 and V is TRBV5-8, with D hard to call. This CDR3 region has 16 residues. CDR1 is SGHTS and CDR2 is YDEGEE in the germline V gene. The V gene lost 0 bases and the J gene lost 1 base, with 12 bases spanning the gap. In DNA, the CDR3 is TGTGCCAGCAGCTTGGCTGGGGTTCTCGGCACAGATACGCAGTATTTT. Translation gives CASSLAGVLGTDTQYF.

The chain employs TRBV30 and TRBJ1-5, with D possibly being TRBD1 (6 bases). V lost 3 bases and J 4 bases, leaving 13 bases between the germline ends. CDR1 and CDR2 (germline): GTSNPN, SVGIG (reference sequence). The CDR3 spans 14 residues. CDR3 loop: CAWSEGGPNQPQHF. CDR3 nucleotide sequence: TGTGCCTGGAGCGAGGGGGGGCCTAATCAGCCCCAGCATTTT.

This clone was recorded a few times. This rearrangement joins TRBV5-1 to TRBJ2-7, with D unresolved. The CDR3 contains 13 residues. Deletions cut 6 bases from V and 5 bases from J, with 15 bases between. Per the germline V gene, CDR1 is SGHRS and CDR2 is YFSETQ. The CDR3 region is CASTGLTGNEQYF. CDR3 DNA: TGCGCCAGCACGGGCCTAACGGGCAACGAGCAGTACTTC.

V gene TRBV2 combines with J gene TRBJ2-2; tentatively, D is TRBD2 (5 bases). Germline lookup yields CDR1 SNHLY and CDR2 FYNNEI. V was clipped by 3 bases and J by 2 bases, with 10 bases between them. This CDR3 spans 15 amino acids. The CDR3 nucleotides are TGTGCCAGCAGTGAGGCCGGGGATAACACCGGGGAGCTGTTTTTT. Translation: CASSEAGDNTGELFF. Full variable domain (rest looked up from reference TRBV2 and TRBJ2-2): EPEVTQTPSHQVTQMGQEVILRCVPISNHLYFYWYRQILGQKVEFLVSFYNNEISEKSEIFDDQFSVERPDGSNFTLKIRSTKLEDSAMYFCASSEAGDNTGELFFGEGSRLTVL.

This clone has only one observation. The chain joins TRBV6-5 to TRBJ1-5, with D maybe TRBD1 (5 bases). Germline CDR1 and CDR2: MNHEY and SVGAGI. V dropped 0 bases and J dropped 7 bases, with 10 bases sitting between them. This CDR3 spans 14 amino acids. CDR3 nucleotides: TGTGCCAGCAGTTACTCGGAGGGGCTGCAGCCCCAGCATTTT. As protein: CASSYSEGLQPQHF.

This chain uses TRBV7-9 with TRBJ2-5, with D possibly being TRBD2 (7 bases). The V and J ends lost 3 bases and 4 bases respectively, with 12 bases between them. The CDR3 contains 14 residues. Looked up from germline, CDR1 is SEHNR and CDR2 is FQNEAQ (reference sequence). The CDR3 loop reads CASSFKRGAETQYF. The CDR3, as DNA: TGTGCCAGCAGCTTTAAACGGGGGGCAGAGACCCAGTACTTC.

This chain connects TRBV29-1 to TRBJ2-2; D may correspond to TRBD1 or TRBD2 (5 bases each). Germline V CDR1 and CDR2: SQVTM, ANQGSEA. With 4 bases removed from V and 6 bases from J, the gap between germline ends came to 9 bases. This CDR3 spans 12 amino acids. CDR3 amino acids: CSVVGTAGELFF. The CDR3 DNA follows: TGCAGCGTTGTAGGGACGGCCGGGGAGCTGTTTTTT.

The chain is built from TRBV27 and TRBJ2-7, with TRBD1 identical over 7 bases. J gave up 6 bases and V 1 base, and 9 bases lay outside the gene matches. The CDR3 sequence is 15 residues long. Germline CDR1 is MNHEY and CDR2 is SMNVEV (reference sequence). This CDR3 is CASSLLARQGGEQYF. In DNA form, the CDR3 reads TGTGCCAGCAGTTTATTAGCCCGACAGGGTGGCGAGCAGTACTTC.

This clone was seen a handful of times. The rearrangement joins TRBV6-4 to TRBJ2-3; 8 bases map to TRBD2. Germline CDR1 is MRHNA and CDR2 is SNTAGT. V was pared by 8 bases and J by 6 bases, with 13 bases of the junction left unmatched. The CDR3 covers 15 residues. In DNA, the CDR3 is TGTGCCAGCTCACTTGTGGCGGGGGGCCTGGATACGCAGTATTTT. Amino acids: CASSLVAGGLDTQYF.

In its sample, this clone was seen once. This chain uses TRBV2 with TRBJ1-1, with D tentatively TRBD1 (6 bases). The CDR3 runs 14 residues. V was trimmed by 7 bases and J by 3 bases, leaving 15 bases between them. Looked up from germline, CDR1 is SNHLY and CDR2 is FYNNEI. CDR3 nucleotides: TGTGCCAGCACCCAAACAGGGTGGGACACTGAAGCTTTCTTT. Amino acid sequence: CASTQTGWDTEAFF.

This CDR3 reads CASSPSGGDTEAFF. Written as DNA, the CDR3 is TGTGCCAGCTCACCATCGGGGGGGGACACTGAAGCTTTCTTT. V gene TRBV18 combines with J gene TRBJ1-1; weak D call: TRBD1 (5 bases). The CDR3 spans 14 residues. The germline V gene has CDR1 KGHSH and CDR2 LQKENI. The germline V and J ends were trimmed by 2 bases and 3 bases, with 10 bases remaining between them. Combining the CDR3 with reference TRBV18 and TRBJ1-1 gives the whole variable domain NAGVMQNPRHLVRRRGQEARLRCSPMKGHSHVYWYRQLPEEGLKFMVYLQKENIIDESGMPKERFSAEFPKEGPSILRIQQVVRGDSAAYFCASSPSGGDTEAFFGQGTRLTVV.

This rearrangement joins TRBV11-2 to TRBJ2-3; D possibly matches TRBD1 or TRBD2 (5 bases each). The CDR3 sequence is 17 residues long. Germline V gene sequence: CDR1 SGHAT, CDR2 FQNNGV. The V end was cut by 1 base, the J end by 3 bases, with 17 bases between. CDR3 sequence reads: CASSLGIGGWVTDTQYF. Written as DNA, the CDR3 is TGTGCCAGCAGCTTAGGGATTGGGGGTTGGGTGACAGATACGCAGTATTTT. Filled out from reference TRBV11-2 and TRBJ2-3, the complete variable domain reads EAGVAQSPRYKIIEKRQSVAFWCNPISGHATLYWYQQILGQGPKLLIQFQNNGVVDDSQLPKDRFSAERLKGVDSTLKIQPAKLEDSAVYLCASSLGIGGWVTDTQYFGPGTRLTVL.

This clone appeared a few times. CDR3 in amino acids: CASSLYRYSNQPQHF. In DNA form, the CDR3 reads TGTGCCAGCAGCTTATATCGCTATAGCAATCAGCCCCAGCATTTT. This chain links TRBV5-6 with TRBJ1-5; D is ambiguous. The CDR3 runs to 15 residues. CDR1 and CDR2 from the germline V gene are SGHDT and YYEEEE. Trimming cost V 2 bases and J 0 bases, with 9 bases left between them.